This T cell receptor (beta chain) was sequenced for a study of shared T cell receptors in the human thymus (dated by TCRdb to the early 2020s). Turning to the overall study: The study investigated the way shared, self-reactive T-cell receptor alpha chains are produced in the human thymus.

As regards this clone: Its specific antigen is unknown. No much larger clone exists at a distance of one base, and base qualities are not known.

Receptor libraries were prepared by the immunoSEQ multiplex PCR assay. The clones in this table, taken by TCRdb from immuneACCESS, are in-frame only. Not every clone is retained; where verified, under half of the shortfall comes from an unresolved V gene, and the cause of the rest is unknown. This sample has roughly 68,000 clones in its table, and about 95% of those were observed once. About 0.036% of the sample goes to the ten largest clones. Measured from the cysteine to the phenylalanine, the CDR3 is 19 residues long. The only DNA kept is the CDR3, 57 bases in frame from the first base. The sequence is built from TRBV21-1 and TRBJ1-3. TRBV21-1 is a pseudogene. The source of this sequence is a human donor. The sample was thymocytes. This receptor has the CDR3 CASICRRGGRVFSGNTIYF. Here is the DNA: TGTGCCAGCATATGCAGGAGGGGTGGCAGAGTTTTCTCTGGAAACACCATATATTTT.